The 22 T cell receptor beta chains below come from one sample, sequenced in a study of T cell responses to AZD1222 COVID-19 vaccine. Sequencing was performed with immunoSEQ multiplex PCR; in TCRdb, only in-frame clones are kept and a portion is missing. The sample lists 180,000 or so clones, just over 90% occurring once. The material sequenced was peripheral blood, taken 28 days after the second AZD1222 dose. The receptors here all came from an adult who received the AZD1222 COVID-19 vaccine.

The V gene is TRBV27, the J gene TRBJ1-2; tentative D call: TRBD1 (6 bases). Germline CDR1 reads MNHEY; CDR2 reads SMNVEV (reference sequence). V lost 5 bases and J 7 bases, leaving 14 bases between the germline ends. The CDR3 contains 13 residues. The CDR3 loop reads CASSAVGGFGYTF. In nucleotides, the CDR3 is TGTGCCAGCAGTGCCGTAGGGGGTTTTGGCTACACCTTC.

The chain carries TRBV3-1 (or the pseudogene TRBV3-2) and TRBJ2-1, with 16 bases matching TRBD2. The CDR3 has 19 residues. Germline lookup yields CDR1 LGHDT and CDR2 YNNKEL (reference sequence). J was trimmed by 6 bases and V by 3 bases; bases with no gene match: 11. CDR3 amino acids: CASSQGLAGGRIGSNEQFF. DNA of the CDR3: TGTGCCAGCAGCCAGGGACTAGCGGGGGGGAGGATCGGGTCCAATGAGCAGTTCTTC.

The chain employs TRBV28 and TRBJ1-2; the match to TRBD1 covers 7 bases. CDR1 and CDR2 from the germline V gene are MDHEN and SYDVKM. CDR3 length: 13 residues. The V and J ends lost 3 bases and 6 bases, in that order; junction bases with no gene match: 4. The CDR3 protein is CASSFIQGNGYTF. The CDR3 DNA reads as TGTGCCAGCAGTTTTATACAGGGGAATGGCTACACCTTC.

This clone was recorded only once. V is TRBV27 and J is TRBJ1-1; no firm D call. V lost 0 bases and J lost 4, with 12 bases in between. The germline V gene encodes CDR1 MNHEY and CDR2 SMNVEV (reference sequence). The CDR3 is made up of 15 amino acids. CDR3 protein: CASSLSMGAGTEAFF. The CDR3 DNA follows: TGTGCCAGCAGTTTATCGATGGGTGCGGGCACTGAAGCTTTCTTT.

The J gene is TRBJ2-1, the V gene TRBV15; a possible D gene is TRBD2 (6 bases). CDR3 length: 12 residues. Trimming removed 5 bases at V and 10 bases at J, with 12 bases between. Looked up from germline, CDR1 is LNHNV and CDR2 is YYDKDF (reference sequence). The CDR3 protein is CATSFGTAEQFF. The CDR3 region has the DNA TGTGCCACCAGCTTCGGGACTGCCGAGCAGTTCTTC.

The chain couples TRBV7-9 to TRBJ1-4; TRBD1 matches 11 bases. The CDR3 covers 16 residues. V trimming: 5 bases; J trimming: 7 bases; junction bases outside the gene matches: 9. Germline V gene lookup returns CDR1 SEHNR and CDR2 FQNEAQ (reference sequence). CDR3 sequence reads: CASSTDPGQGGEKLFF. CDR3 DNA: TGTGCCAGCAGCACCGACCCGGGACAGGGGGGTGAAAAACTGTTTTTT.

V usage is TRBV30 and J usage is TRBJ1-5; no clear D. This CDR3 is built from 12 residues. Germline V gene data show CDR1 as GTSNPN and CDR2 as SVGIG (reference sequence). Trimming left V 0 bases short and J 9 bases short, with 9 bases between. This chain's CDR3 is CAWSVPKGPQHF. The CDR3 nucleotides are TGTGCCTGGAGTGTACCCAAAGGGCCCCAGCATTTT.

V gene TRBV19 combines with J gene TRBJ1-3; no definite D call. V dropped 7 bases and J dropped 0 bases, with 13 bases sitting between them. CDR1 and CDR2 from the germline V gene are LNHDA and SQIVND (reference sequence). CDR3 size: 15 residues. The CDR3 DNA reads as TGTGCCAGTAACGCGAATGACCTCTCTGGAAACACCATATATTTT. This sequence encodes CASNANDLSGNTIYF.

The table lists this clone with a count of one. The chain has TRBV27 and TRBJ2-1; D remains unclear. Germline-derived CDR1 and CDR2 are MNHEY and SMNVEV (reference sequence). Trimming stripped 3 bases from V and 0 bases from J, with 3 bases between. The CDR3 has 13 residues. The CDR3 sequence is CASSLSSYNEQFF. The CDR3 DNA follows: TGTGCCAGCAGTTTGAGCTCCTACAATGAGCAGTTCTTC.

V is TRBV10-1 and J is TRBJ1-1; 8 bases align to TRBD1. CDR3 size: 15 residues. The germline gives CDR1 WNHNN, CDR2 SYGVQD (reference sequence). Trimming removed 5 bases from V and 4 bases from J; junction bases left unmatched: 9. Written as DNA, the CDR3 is TGCGCCAGCAGTCAAGTTCGTACAGGGGGCACTGAAGCTTTCTTT. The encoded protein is CASSQVRTGGTEAFF.

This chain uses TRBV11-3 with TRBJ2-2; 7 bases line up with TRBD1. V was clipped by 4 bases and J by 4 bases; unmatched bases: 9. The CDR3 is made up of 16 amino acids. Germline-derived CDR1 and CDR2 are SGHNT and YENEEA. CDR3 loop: CASSSPGPGGTGELFF. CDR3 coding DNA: TGTGCCAGCAGCTCCCCGGGTCCAGGGGGCACCGGGGAGCTGTTTTTT.

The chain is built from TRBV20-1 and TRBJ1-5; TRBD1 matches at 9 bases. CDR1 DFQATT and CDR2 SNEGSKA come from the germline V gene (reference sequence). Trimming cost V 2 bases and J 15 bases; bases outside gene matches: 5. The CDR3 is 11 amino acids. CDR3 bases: TGCAGTGCTAGATCCCCGACAGGGGGGCATTTT. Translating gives CSARSPTGGHF.

CDR3 DNA: TGTGCCAGTGCCGGGGCCCTAGCGGGGGATCCCAGGGGGGAGACCCAGTACTTC. Translated, it gives CASAGALAGDPRGETQYF. The rearrangement joins TRBV19 to TRBJ2-5, with 10 bases aligning to TRBD2. Germline V gives CDR1 LNHDA, CDR2 SQIVND (reference sequence). Losses at the gene ends were 8 bases for V and 5 bases for J; bases not matched to a gene: 20. The CDR3 consists of 18 residues.

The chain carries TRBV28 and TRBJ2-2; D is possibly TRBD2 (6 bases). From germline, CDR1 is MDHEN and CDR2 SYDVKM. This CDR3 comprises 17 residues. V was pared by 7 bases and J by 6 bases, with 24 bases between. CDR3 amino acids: CASTLPGLAGRPGELFF. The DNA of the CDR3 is TGTGCCAGCACCCTGCCGGGACTGGCGGGGCGACCCGGGGAGCTGTTTTTT.

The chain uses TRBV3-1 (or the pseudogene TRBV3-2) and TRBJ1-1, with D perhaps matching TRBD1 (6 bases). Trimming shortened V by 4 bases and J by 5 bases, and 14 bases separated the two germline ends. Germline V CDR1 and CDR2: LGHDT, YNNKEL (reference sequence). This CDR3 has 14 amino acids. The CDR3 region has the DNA TGTGCCAGCAGCCCCAGGGGCCGAGGGACTGAAGCTTTCTTT. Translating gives CASSPRGRGTEAFF.

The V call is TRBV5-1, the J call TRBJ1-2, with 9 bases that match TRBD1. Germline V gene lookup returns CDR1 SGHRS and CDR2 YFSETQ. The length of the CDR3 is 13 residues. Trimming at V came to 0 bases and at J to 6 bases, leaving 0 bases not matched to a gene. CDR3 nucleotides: TGCGCCAGCAGCTTGGGGGACAGGGATGGCTACACCTTC. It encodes CASSLGDRDGYTF.

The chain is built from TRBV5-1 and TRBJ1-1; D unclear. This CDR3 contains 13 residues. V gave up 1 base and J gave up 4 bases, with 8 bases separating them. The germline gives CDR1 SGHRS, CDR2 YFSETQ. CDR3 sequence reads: CASSLTVSTEAFF. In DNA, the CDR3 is TGCGCCAGCAGCTTGACAGTAAGCACTGAAGCTTTCTTT. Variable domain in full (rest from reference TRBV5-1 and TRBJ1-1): KAGVTQTPRYLIKTRGQQVTLSCSPISGHRSVSWYQQTPGQGLQFLFEYFSETQRNKGNFPGRFSGRQFSNSRSEMNVSTLELGDSALYLCASSLTVSTEAFFGQGTRLTVV.

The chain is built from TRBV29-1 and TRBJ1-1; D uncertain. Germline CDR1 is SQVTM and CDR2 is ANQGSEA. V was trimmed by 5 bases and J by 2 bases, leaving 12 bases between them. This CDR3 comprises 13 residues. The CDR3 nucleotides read TGCAGCGTTAGTGGTAATCTTAACACTGAAGCTTTCTTT. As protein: CSVSGNLNTEAFF.

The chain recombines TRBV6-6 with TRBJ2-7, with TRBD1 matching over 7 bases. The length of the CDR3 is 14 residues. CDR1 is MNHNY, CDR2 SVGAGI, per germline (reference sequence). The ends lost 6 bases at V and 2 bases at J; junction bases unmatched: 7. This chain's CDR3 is CASRAGTATYEQYF. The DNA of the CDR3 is TGTGCCAGCAGAGCCGGGACAGCAACCTACGAGCAGTACTTC.

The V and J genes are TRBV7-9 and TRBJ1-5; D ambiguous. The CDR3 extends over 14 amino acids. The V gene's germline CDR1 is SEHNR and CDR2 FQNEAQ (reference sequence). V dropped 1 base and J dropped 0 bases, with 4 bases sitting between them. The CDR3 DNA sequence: TGTGCCAGCAGCTTAGAGTATAGCAATCAGCCCCAGCATTTT. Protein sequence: CASSLEYSNQPQHF.

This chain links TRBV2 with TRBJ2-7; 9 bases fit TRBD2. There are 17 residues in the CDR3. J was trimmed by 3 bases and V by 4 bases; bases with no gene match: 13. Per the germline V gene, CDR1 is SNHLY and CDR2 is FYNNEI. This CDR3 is CASSATSGYLGVYEQYF. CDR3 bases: TGTGCCAGCAGTGCCACTAGCGGGTATTTGGGGGTCTACGAGCAGTACTTC.

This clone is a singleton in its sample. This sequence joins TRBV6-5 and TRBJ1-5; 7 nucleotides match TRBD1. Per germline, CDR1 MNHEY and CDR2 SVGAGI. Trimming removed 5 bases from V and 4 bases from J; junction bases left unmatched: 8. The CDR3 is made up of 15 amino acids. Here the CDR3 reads CASSPGQVRNQPQHF. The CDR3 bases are TGTGCCAGCAGTCCCGGACAGGTGAGAAATCAGCCCCAGCATTTT.